One and the same sample provided the 31 T cell receptor beta chains below, sequenced in a study of blood T cell repertoires in COVID-19. Clones were sequenced by immunoSEQ multiplex PCR, and TCRdb holds only the in-frame ones, with some missing. Here the sample spans 95,000 or so clones, 87% being singletons. The specimen sequenced was peripheral blood. The origin of the receptors is a human donor in a cohort sampled during active COVID-19.

The chain joins TRBV10-3 to TRBJ1-5; D might be TRBD1 (6 bases). Per germline, CDR1 ENHRY and CDR2 SYGVKD. V was pared by 8 bases and J by 1 base, with 9 bases between. This CDR3 has 13 residues. CDR3 protein: CAIRGASNQPQHF. CDR3 sequence (DNA): TGTGCCATCCGGGGGGCGAGCAATCAGCCCCAGCATTTT.

The table lists this clone with a count of one. The chain links TRBV7-3 to TRBJ2-1, with D possibly matching TRBD1 (5 bases). The V and J ends lost 2 bases and 0 bases respectively, with 14 bases between them. This CDR3 has 17 residues. Germline V gene data show CDR1 as SGHTA and CDR2 as FQGTGA. The CDR3 reads CASSLLGQGSSYNEQFF. The CDR3 DNA sequence: TGTGCCAGCAGCTTATTGGGTCAGGGTAGCTCCTACAATGAGCAGTTCTTC.

The chain joins TRBV19 to TRBJ1-4; TRBD1 matches 9 bases. The V gene end was trimmed by 6 bases and the J gene end by 8 bases; junction bases not matched to a gene: 7. Germline loops: CDR1 LNHDA, CDR2 SQIVND (reference sequence). The CDR3 loop spans 14 amino acids. The CDR3 nucleotides read TGTGCCAGTAGATACACAGGGGGCGCGGAAAAACTGTTTTTT. Amino acid sequence: CASRYTGGAEKLFF.

This chain connects TRBV7-8 to TRBJ1-1, with a possible D match to TRBD1 (6 bases). Trimming took off 5 bases at V and 1 base at J, with 8 bases between the two ends. The length of the CDR3 is 13 residues. The germline CDR1 and CDR2 sequences are SGHVS and FQNEAQ. Here the CDR3 reads CASSRGQNTEAFF. CDR3 DNA: TGTGCCAGCAGCCGGGGACAGAACACTGAAGCTTTCTTT.

CDR3 nucleotide sequence: TGTGCCAGCAGCTTTGGACTGGGGGAGACCCAGTACTTC. Its protein product is CASSFGLGETQYF. The rearrangement uses TRBV7-3 and TRBJ2-5, with D tentatively TRBD2 (5 bases). V was pared by 3 bases and J by 5 bases, with 10 bases between. Germline-derived CDR1 and CDR2 are SGHTA and FQGTGA. The CDR3 sequence is 13 residues long.

The chain uses TRBV19 and TRBJ2-5; 13 nucleotides line up with TRBD2. The junction had 11 bases not matched to a gene; V was cut back by 5 bases and J by 5 bases. Germline CDR1 LNHDA, CDR2 SQIVND (reference sequence). The CDR3 consists of 17 residues. In DNA, the CDR3 is TGTGCCAGTAGTGGCCGGACTAGCGGGGGTTCGTGGGAGACCCAGTACTTC. This sequence encodes CASSGRTSGGSWETQYF.

This rearrangement joins TRBV5-4 to TRBJ2-5; D is undetermined. Germline-derived CDR1 and CDR2 are SGHNT and YYREEE (reference sequence). Trimming stripped 0 bases from V and 2 bases from J, with 11 bases between. CDR3 length equals 15 residues. This chain's CDR3 is CASSLELAQQETQYF. The CDR3 DNA reads TGTGCCAGCAGCTTGGAATTGGCACAACAAGAGACCCAGTACTTC.

The V gene is TRBV6-5, the J gene TRBJ1-2; TRBD1 matches 9 bases. With 11 bases clipped from V and 4 bases from J, the junction kept 2 bases outside the gene matches. Germline lookup yields CDR1 MNHEY and CDR2 SVGAGI. The CDR3 runs to 11 residues. The chain's CDR3 is CAGTGPYGYTF. In DNA form, the CDR3 reads TGTGCCGGGACAGGGCCCTATGGCTACACCTTC.

The CDR3: CASSSEAGGYTF. The CDR3 nucleotides are TGTGCCAGCAGTTCCGAGGCGGGCGGCTACACCTTC. The V gene is TRBV7-9, the J gene TRBJ1-2; D call uncertain. The length of the CDR3 is 12 residues. Germline V gives CDR1 SEHNR, CDR2 FQNEAQ (reference sequence). Trimming took off 6 bases at V and 8 bases at J, with 13 bases between the two ends.

The genes are TRBV3-1 (or the pseudogene TRBV3-2) and TRBJ1-1; 8 positions match TRBD1. The germline V gene encodes CDR1 LGHDT and CDR2 YNNKEL (reference sequence). V gave up 4 bases and J gave up 1 base; unmatched junction bases: 5. The CDR3 length is 15 residues. The CDR3 loop reads CASSPRDRTNTEAFF. The CDR3 DNA sequence: TGTGCCAGCAGCCCCCGGGACAGGACGAACACTGAAGCTTTCTTT.

This sequence joins TRBV5-6 and TRBJ2-1; D unclear. Trimming pared 4 bases from V and 4 bases from J, leaving 6 bases between. Germline V gene lookup returns CDR1 SGHDT and CDR2 YYEEEE. CDR3 size: 12 residues. The CDR3 spells CASSRSYNEQFF. In DNA, the CDR3 is TGTGCCAGCAGCCGGTCATACAATGAGCAGTTCTTC.

This clone was counted once. The chain combines TRBV5-5 with TRBJ2-1, with 10 bases aligning to TRBD1. Germline CDR1 is SGHKS and CDR2 is YYEKEE (reference sequence). This CDR3 is built from 15 residues. V lost 4 bases, J lost 5 bases, and 6 bases stayed unmatched. This CDR3 is CASSVGQGMDNEQFF. As DNA, the CDR3 is TGTGCCAGCAGCGTGGGACAGGGGATGGACAATGAGCAGTTCTTC. The variable domain in full, completed from reference TRBV5-5 and TRBJ2-1, reads DAGVTQSPTHLIKTRGQQVTLRCSPISGHKSVSWYQQVLGQGPQFIFQYYEKEERGRGNFPDRFSARQFPNYSSELNVNALLLGDSALYLCASSVGQGMDNEQFFGPGTRLTVL.

This clone appeared once. This chain links TRBV27 with TRBJ1-1; D ambiguous. Germline loops: CDR1 MNHEY, CDR2 SMNVEV (reference sequence). This CDR3 is 14 amino acids long. Deletions cut 6 bases from V and 0 bases from J, with 11 bases between. The CDR3 here is CASRMTGMNTEAFF. The CDR3, as DNA: TGTGCCAGCAGGATGACGGGGATGAACACTGAAGCTTTCTTT.

The genes are TRBV19 and TRBJ2-2; 11 bases are a match to TRBD1. The CDR3 contains 15 residues. Looked up from germline, CDR1 is LNHDA and CDR2 is SQIVND (reference sequence). The ends lost 6 bases at V and 7 bases at J; junction bases unmatched: 7. For the CDR3, the DNA is TGTGCCAGTAGAACGGACAGGGGGCAAGGCGGGGAGCTGTTTTTT. Amino acids: CASRTDRGQGGELFF.

The rearrangement uses TRBV2 and TRBJ2-1, with 8 bases fitting TRBD2. This CDR3 is 13 amino acids long. Germline lookup yields CDR1 SNHLY and CDR2 FYNNEI. Germline trimming cut 7 bases from V and 8 bases from J; bases unmatched to any gene: 7. CDR3 sequence reads: CASKERGLDEQFF. CDR3 nucleotide sequence: TGTGCCAGCAAGGAGCGGGGGTTGGATGAGCAGTTCTTC.

The chain recombines TRBV11-2 with TRBJ1-2; D is perhaps TRBD1 (6 bases). The ends were cut back, 2 bases at V and 2 bases at J, with 18 bases in the middle. The germline V gene encodes CDR1 SGHAT and CDR2 FQNNGV. This CDR3 has 17 residues. CDR3 region: CASSLFLRQGINYGYTF. In DNA, the CDR3 is TGTGCCAGCAGCTTATTCTTGAGGCAGGGGATAAACTATGGCTACACCTTC. Based on the CDR3 plus reference TRBV11-2 and TRBJ1-2, the full variable domain is EAGVAQSPRYKIIEKRQSVAFWCNPISGHATLYWYQQILGQGPKLLIQFQNNGVVDDSQLPKDRFSAERLKGVDSTLKIQPAKLEDSAVYLCASSLFLRQGINYGYTFGSGTRLTVV.

The gene calls are TRBV9 and TRBJ1-1, with D perhaps TRBD1 (6 bases). The CDR3 length is 15 residues. Germline CDR1 SGDLS, CDR2 YYNGEE. Trimming removed 4 bases from V and 4 bases from J, with 17 bases in between. This chain's CDR3 is CASSQGHTWGTEAFF. In nucleotides, the CDR3 is TGTGCCAGCAGCCAGGGACACACCTGGGGCACTGAAGCTTTCTTT. Looking up the rest from reference TRBV9 and TRBJ1-1 gives the full variable domain: DSGVTQTPKHLITATGQRVTLRCSPRSGDLSVYWYQQSLDQGLQFLIQYYNGEERAKGNILERFSAQQFPDLHSELNLSSLELGDSALYFCASSQGHTWGTEAFFGQGTRLTVV.

This clone turned up a few times. The chain combines TRBV7-8 with TRBJ2-7; 8 bases match TRBD1. Looked up from germline, CDR1 is SGHVS and CDR2 is FQNEAQ. V trimming: 8 bases; J trimming: 2 bases; junction bases outside the gene matches: 8. This CDR3 region has 14 residues. Written as DNA, the CDR3 is TGTGCCAGCCTCTCGGGACAGGCAGCCTACGAGCAGTACTTC. This gives the protein CASLSGQAAYEQYF.

This chain uses TRBV7-3 with TRBJ2-3; 9 bases line up with TRBD2. CDR3 size: 16 residues. Germline CDR1 and CDR2: SGHTA and FQGTGA. V lost 3 bases and J lost 6; bases outside the gene matches: 10. The CDR3 DNA reads as TGTGCCAGCAGCTTGTCGGGGACTAGCCAATCGGATACGCAGTATTTT. It encodes CASSLSGTSQSDTQYF.

The genes are TRBV9 and TRBJ1-3; D unresolved. The CDR3 loop spans 15 amino acids. With 0 bases removed from V and 0 bases from J, the gap between germline ends came to 7 bases. Germline-derived CDR1 and CDR2 are SGDLS and YYNGEE. CDR3 region: CASSVGSSSGNTIYF. DNA for the CDR3: TGTGCCAGCAGCGTAGGGTCGAGCTCTGGAAACACCATATATTTT.

The V gene is TRBV5-3, the J gene TRBJ1-6, with a weak D call TRBD1 (6 bases). TRBV5-3 is identified as an open reading frame with a role that is uncertain. V was shortened by 0 bases and J by 6 bases, with 22 bases between the two germline ends. The CDR3 spans 19 residues. The CDR3 loop reads CARSLADRDNLLSNSPLHF. In DNA, the CDR3 is TGTGCCAGAAGCTTGGCCGACCGGGACAATCTTCTTTCTAATTCACCCCTCCACTTT.

The chain uses TRBV14 and TRBJ1-6; no clear D. The germline V and J ends were trimmed by 1 base and 3 bases, with 4 bases remaining between them. The CDR3 loop spans 14 amino acids. The germline CDR1 and CDR2 sequences are SGHDN and FVKESK. CDR3 in DNA: TGTGCCAGCAGCCAAGCGGGCTATAATTCACCCCTCCACTTT. It codes for CASSQAGYNSPLHF.

The rearrangement joins TRBV5-1 to TRBJ2-3, with a possible D match to TRBD1 (6 bases). The CDR3 is 14 residues long. The V and J ends lost 4 bases and 2 bases respectively, with 11 bases between them. Germline V gives CDR1 SGHRS, CDR2 YFSETQ. In DNA, the CDR3 is TGCGCCAGCAGCCCCGGACAGTCCACAGATACGCAGTATTTT. Its translation is CASSPGQSTDTQYF.

This clone was counted once. CDR3 region: CASSLAGGPDNEQFF. The CDR3 DNA sequence: TGCGCCAGCAGCTTAGCGGGGGGGCCCGATAATGAGCAGTTCTTC. V is TRBV5-1 and J is TRBJ2-1; 10 bases fit TRBD2. Germline V gene lookup returns CDR1 SGHRS and CDR2 YFSETQ. The CDR3 has 15 residues. Germline trimming cut 2 bases from V and 7 bases from J; bases unmatched to any gene: 6.

This clone was seen just once. A read error may account for a junction end that differs from germline. The chain is built from TRBV6-1 and TRBJ2-7, with a tentative D call TRBD2 (5 bases). The CDR3 covers 14 residues. Germline CDR1 MNHNS, CDR2 SASEGT. In DNA, the CDR3 is TGTGCCAGCAGTCAAGCCGGACTTACCTACGAGCAGTACTTC. This codes for CASSQAGLTYEQYF.

The V call is TRBV5-5, the J call TRBJ1-6; no clear D gene. The CDR3 spans 15 residues. Per the germline V gene, CDR1 is SGHKS and CDR2 is YYEKEE (reference sequence). Trimming removed 3 bases from V and 0 bases from J, with 7 bases in between. The CDR3 DNA follows: TGTGCCAGCAGCTCCCAGTTCTCCTATAATTCACCCCTCCACTTT. This encodes CASSSQFSYNSPLHF.

V and J are TRBV5-4 and TRBJ1-2; TRBD1 aligns across 10 bases. Unmatched junction bases numbered 12, after V lost 2 bases and J lost 5 bases. Germline-derived CDR1 and CDR2 are SGHNT and YYREEE (reference sequence). This CDR3 is 17 amino acids long. CDR3 loop: CASSLTGQGLLSYGYTF. In DNA form, the CDR3 reads TGTGCCAGCAGCTTAACGGGACAGGGGCTGTTAAGTTATGGCTACACCTTC. Using reference TRBV5-4 and TRBJ1-2 for the parts outside the CDR3, the full variable domain is ETGVTQSPTHLIKTRGQQVTLRCSSQSGHNTVSWYQQALGQGPQFIFQYYREEENGRGNFPPRFSGLQFPNYSSELNVNALELDDSALYLCASSLTGQGLLSYGYTFGSGTRLTVV.

The chain couples TRBV28 to TRBJ1-6; unclear D gene. This CDR3 region has 14 residues. Germline V lookup: CDR1 MDHEN, CDR2 SYDVKM. The V end was cut by 3 bases, the J end by 9 bases, with 12 bases between. The CDR3 here is CASSLVTLSSPLHF. CDR3 nucleotides: TGTGCCAGCAGTTTGGTCACCCTTAGTTCACCCCTCCACTTT.

The rearrangement uses TRBV28 and TRBJ2-3; weak D call: TRBD2 (5 bases). The germline CDR1 and CDR2 sequences are MDHEN and SYDVKM. CDR3 length: 14 amino acids. The germline V and J ends were trimmed by 5 bases and 7 bases, with 16 bases remaining between them. DNA for the CDR3: TGTGCCAGCAGTGAAAAGAGGACTGCTAATACGCAGTATTTT. Residues: CASSEKRTANTQYF.

The chain uses TRBV6-5 and TRBJ1-1, with 10 nucleotides matching TRBD1. The germline V gene has CDR1 MNHEY and CDR2 SVGAGI. After removal of 0 bases from V and 6 bases from J, the junction contained 7 bases not matched to a gene. This CDR3 is 16 amino acids long. Here the CDR3 DNA reads TGTGCCAGCAGTTACTCCCGGACAGGGGGGTACTCTGAAGCTTTCTTT. This codes for CASSYSRTGGYSEAFF.

The rearrangement links TRBV7-9 to TRBJ2-2, with 10 bases matching TRBD1. CDR3 length: 15 residues. The V and J ends lost 6 bases and 5 bases, in that order; junction bases with no gene match: 6. Germline loops: CDR1 SEHNR, CDR2 FQNEAQ (reference sequence). In nucleotides, the CDR3 is TGTGCCAGCAGGGGACAGGGGCCGCGGACCGGGGAGCTGTTTTTT. Translating it yields CASRGQGPRTGELFF.